This TCR beta chain stems from a study of OX40 agonist ivuxolimab in advanced cancers. Data came from immunoSEQ multiplex PCR; TCRdb stores just in-frame clones and leaves some out. The table has around 70,000 clones, approximately 82% seen once. The CDR3 is made up of 15 amino acids. The germline V and J ends were trimmed by 5 bases and 7 bases, with 19 bases remaining between them. Per the germline V gene, CDR1 is SEHNR and CDR2 is FQNEAQ (reference sequence). Source: CD4+ or CD8+ T cells sorted from blood, taken in a trial of the OX40 agonist ivuxolimab. The rearrangement joins TRBV7-9 to TRBJ2-3, with D hard to call. The receptor was isolated from an adult with an advanced solid tumor such as melanoma, head and neck, liver or kidney cancer. The CDR3 nucleotides read TGTGCCAGCAGCCCGCGAGAAGGTCGCATAAATACGCAGTATTTT. Its translation: CASSPREGRINTQYF.